The rows below give T cell receptor beta chains drawn from one sample of a study of shared clonotypes between healthy human individuals. TCRdb's copy holds only in-frame clones and misses some; the assay was immunoSEQ multiplex PCR. The sample has millions of clones, about 94% seen once; the top ten hold roughly 1.1%. The sequencing input was naive CD8+ T cells sorted from blood. The source is a man between 18 and 29 years old in good health. Both conserved end residues are part of each CDR3. Clone sizes are given selectively: once, few, many, or a class where the clone is expanded.

clone_size: NA; v_call: TRBV30; j_call: TRBJ2-3; cdr3_aa: CAWDRGSGDTQYF
clone_size: NA; v_call: TRBV9; j_call: TRBJ2-7; cdr3_aa: CASSVVAGGPYEQYF
clone_size: NA; v_call: TRBV2; j_call: TRBJ1-2; cdr3_aa: CASSREGGTDYGYTF
clone_size: NA; v_call: TRBV4-1; j_call: TRBJ1-1; cdr3_aa: CASSHRDMNTEAFF
clone_size: NA; v_call: TRBV7-9; j_call: TRBJ1-2; cdr3_aa: CASSLGGSNYGYTF
clone_size: once; v_call: TRBV7-6; j_call: TRBJ2-7; cdr3_aa: CASSQSWGYEQYF
clone_size: NA; v_call: TRBV29-1; j_call: TRBJ2-5; cdr3_aa: CSAINQETQYF
clone_size: NA; v_call: TRBV2; j_call: TRBJ2-1; cdr3_aa: CASSETGTSGVLSYNEQFF
clone_size: once; v_call: TRBV27; j_call: TRBJ1-6; cdr3_aa: CASSRTGKNSPLHF
clone_size: NA; v_call: TRBV27; j_call: TRBJ2-7; cdr3_aa: CASRGREFGSYEQYF
clone_size: once; v_call: TRBV9; j_call: TRBJ2-5; cdr3_aa: CASSPRTTRGETQYF
clone_size: NA; v_call: TRBV30; j_call: TRBJ1-1; cdr3_aa: CAWGPGGTEAFF
clone_size: NA; v_call: TRBV9; j_call: TRBJ1-2; cdr3_aa: CASSKSERANYGYTF
clone_size: once; v_call: TRBV7-9; j_call: TRBJ2-7; cdr3_aa: CASSSPTDYYEQYF
clone_size: NA; v_call: TRBV18; j_call: TRBJ1-4; cdr3_aa: CASSLTAATNEKLFF
clone_size: NA; v_call: TRBV29-1; j_call: TRBJ1-2; cdr3_aa: CSVEEAGAYGYTF
clone_size: NA; v_call: TRBV2; j_call: TRBJ2-5; cdr3_aa: CASSEKTSVYQETQYF
clone_size: few; v_call: TRBV5-6; j_call: TRBJ1-6; cdr3_aa: CASRGGGQGRDSPLHF
clone_size: NA; v_call: TRBV7-6; j_call: TRBJ2-2; cdr3_aa: CASSLTGNTGELFF
clone_size: NA; v_call: TRBV5-1; j_call: TRBJ2-7; cdr3_aa: CASSLSPSYEQYF
clone_size: NA; v_call: TRBV4-3; j_call: TRBJ2-5; cdr3_aa: CASSPGTGGDEGETQYF
clone_size: NA; v_call: TRBV7-2; j_call: TRBJ2-7; cdr3_aa: CASSHFEEQYF
clone_size: NA; v_call: TRBV30; j_call: TRBJ1-6; cdr3_aa: CAWSYQDRGPLHF
clone_size: NA; v_call: TRBV9; j_call: TRBJ1-2; cdr3_aa: CASSVALGGQGYGYTF
clone_size: NA; v_call: TRBV4-1; j_call: TRBJ2-1; cdr3_aa: CASEPRRGGNEQFF
clone_size: few; v_call: TRBV2; j_call: TRBJ1-5; cdr3_aa: CASRRDMGDNQPQHF
clone_size: NA; v_call: TRBV6-6; j_call: TRBJ2-2; cdr3_aa: CASIGSDRVGTGELFF
clone_size: NA; v_call: TRBV19; j_call: TRBJ2-3; cdr3_aa: CASSILGASTDTQYF
clone_size: NA; v_call: TRBV5-1; j_call: TRBJ1-6; cdr3_aa: CASSLDSESPLHF
clone_size: once; v_call: TRBV2; j_call: TRBJ2-4; cdr3_aa: CASSGGDRDQYF
clone_size: NA; v_call: TRBV19; j_call: TRBJ1-6; cdr3_aa: CASSIDLETADNSPLHF
clone_size: NA; v_call: TRBV11-3; j_call: TRBJ2-5; cdr3_aa: CASSLGSGFGETQYF
clone_size: once; v_call: TRBV2; j_call: TRBJ1-2; cdr3_aa: CASSEEQGAIFNYGYTF
clone_size: NA; v_call: TRBV27; j_call: TRBJ1-2; cdr3_aa: CASSLTAPGALSAIYGYTF
clone_size: NA; v_call: TRBV2; j_call: TRBJ1-6; cdr3_aa: CASRGGGDYNSPLHF
clone_size: NA; v_call: TRBV2; j_call: TRBJ2-5; cdr3_aa: CASPQGSVQETQYF
clone_size: NA; v_call: TRBV4-1; j_call: TRBJ2-7; cdr3_aa: CASSQDYSPPSYEQYF
clone_size: NA; v_call: TRBV13; j_call: TRBJ2-1; cdr3_aa: CASSSQGGYNEQFF
clone_size: NA; v_call: TRBV5-1; j_call: TRBJ1-1; cdr3_aa: CASRAGSGTEAFF
clone_size: NA; v_call: TRBV7-6; j_call: TRBJ1-5; cdr3_aa: CASSPGTDSNQPQHF
clone_size: NA; v_call: TRBV7-2; j_call: TRBJ2-7; cdr3_aa: CASSLGPGQGYEQYF